This T cell receptor (beta chain) derives from a study of blood T cells in healthy people across ages. General study findings and limits: Diversity estimated from one million T cells was considered an underestimate. The study found TCR beta diversity correlated strongly with naive T cell percentage.

PBMCs were isolated at a quantity of at least 6.5 million per sample. As to this clonotype: Its antigen remains unidentified.

Next came a second PCR, run for roughly 6 to 11 cycles, which used a sample-barcoded 5' primer along with a J-beta primer mix. Every cDNA was tagged by a template-switch adaptor with 12 random nucleotides. Via MiXCR, TCRdb re-called the 5' RACE reads, giving one row per CDR3 protein. The sample includes about a million distinct CDR3 sequences, approximately 49% seen only once; the top ten take under 15%. Germline V gene sequence: CDR1 LGHDT, CDR2 YNNKEL (reference sequence). CDR3 size: 16 residues. V lost 2 bases and J lost 2; bases outside the gene matches: 6. The sample comprised blood. This chain connects TRBV3-1 to TRBJ2-1; 7 positions match TRBD2. The sequence was obtained from a man aged 30 to 39 in good health. The chain's CDR3 is CASSQLEGLPYNEQFF. Here the CDR3 DNA reads TGTGCCAGCAGCCAACTAGAGGGACTACCCTACAATGAGCAGTTCTTC.